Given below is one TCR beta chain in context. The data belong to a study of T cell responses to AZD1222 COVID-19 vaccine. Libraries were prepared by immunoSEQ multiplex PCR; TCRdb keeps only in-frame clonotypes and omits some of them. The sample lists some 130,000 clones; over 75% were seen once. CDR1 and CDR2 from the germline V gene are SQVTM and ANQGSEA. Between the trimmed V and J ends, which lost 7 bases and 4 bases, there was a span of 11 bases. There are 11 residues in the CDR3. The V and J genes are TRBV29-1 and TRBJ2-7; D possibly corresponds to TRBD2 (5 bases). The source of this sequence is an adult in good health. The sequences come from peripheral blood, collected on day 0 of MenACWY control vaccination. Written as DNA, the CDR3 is TGCAGCGGACTAATCAGTTACGAGCAGTACTTC. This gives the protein CSGLISYEQYF.